Each of the 32 T cell receptor beta chains below was sequenced from the same sample in a study of blood T cell repertoires in COVID-19. TCRdb's copy holds only in-frame clones and misses some; the assay was immunoSEQ multiplex PCR. The sample yields around 200,000 clones, more than 80% seen once. Material for sequencing was peripheral blood. The receptors originated from a woman over 75 with acute or convalescent COVID-19.

The J gene is TRBJ2-1, the V gene TRBV5-4; 9 bases agree with TRBD2. The germline gives CDR1 SGHNT, CDR2 YYREEE (reference sequence). The CDR3 spans 15 residues. V lost 4 bases to trimming and J lost 6 bases; unmatched junction nucleotides: 8. The CDR3 DNA reads as TGTGCCAGCAGCCAGAAGCGGGAGGCATTCAATGAGCAGTTCTTC. Translated: CASSQKREAFNEQFF.

This clone was counted only a few times. The CDR3 nucleotides are TGTGCCACAGGGGCTGGGGACACTGAAGCTTTCTTT. Its translation is CATGAGDTEAFF. The V and J genes are TRBV10-3 and TRBJ1-1; D perhaps matches TRBD1 (6 bases). Germline CDR1 is ENHRY and CDR2 is SYGVKD. Trimming cost V 10 bases and J 3 bases, with 12 bases left between them. This CDR3 has 12 residues.

This rearrangement joins TRBV9 to TRBJ2-3; D not resolved. Germline V gene sequence: CDR1 SGDLS, CDR2 YYNGEE. The V end lost 4 bases, the J end lost 5 bases, and 14 bases lay between the germline ends. The CDR3 loop spans 14 amino acids. The CDR3 region is CASSHQAIGDTQYF. In nucleotides, the CDR3 is TGTGCCAGCAGCCATCAAGCAATTGGAGATACGCAGTATTTT.

The J gene is TRBJ1-3, the V gene TRBV30; perhaps TRBD1 as D (5 bases). The CDR3 length is 14 residues. The V gene lost 5 bases and the J gene lost 0 bases, with 11 bases spanning the gap. Germline CDR1 GTSNPN, CDR2 SVGIG (reference sequence). In DNA, the CDR3 is TGTGCCTGGGAGACAGTCAGCTCTGGAAACACCATATATTTT. Encoded protein: CAWETVSSGNTIYF.

This sequence joins TRBV5-4 and TRBJ1-3; the D is unclear. CDR3 length: 16 amino acids. Germline V gene data show CDR1 as SGHNT and CDR2 as YYREEE (reference sequence). The ends were cut back, 0 bases at V and 0 bases at J, with 10 bases in the middle. Here the CDR3 DNA reads TGTGCCAGCAGCTTGGGGAGACCGAGCTCTGGAAACACCATATATTTT. Its translation: CASSLGRPSSGNTIYF.

V is TRBV5-8 and J is TRBJ1-2; no clear D gene. Trimming took off 8 bases at V and 2 bases at J, with 16 bases between the two ends. The CDR3 loop spans 14 amino acids. Germline assignment: CDR1 SGHTS and CDR2 YDEGEE. The CDR3 DNA sequence: TGTGCCAGTCGATTCCTCGGGGAGAACTATGGCTACACCTTC. This translates into CASRFLGENYGYTF.

This clone appeared once. One junction end disagrees with the germline gene, perhaps due to a read error. The chain couples TRBV11-2 to TRBJ2-1, with TRBD1 matching over 8 bases. This CDR3 spans 16 amino acids. Germline V gene lookup returns CDR1 SGHAT and CDR2 FQNNGV. CDR3 residues: CASTLSGTGVKMEQFF. CDR3 bases: TGTGCCAGCACCTTATCCGGGACAGGTGTTAAGATGGAGCAGTTCTTC.

This chain joins TRBV7-2 and TRBJ1-2; tentative D call: TRBD1 (6 bases). The germline gives CDR1 SGHTA, CDR2 FQGNSA. The CDR3 length is 14 residues. V lost 5 bases and J lost 4, with 14 bases in between. The CDR3 sequence: CASSLEGVLYGYTF. The CDR3 region has the DNA TGTGCCAGCAGCCTAGAGGGGGTCCTCTATGGCTACACCTTC. The variable domain in full, completed from reference TRBV7-2 and TRBJ1-2, reads GAGVSQSPSNKVTEKGKDVELRCDPISGHTALYWYRQSLGQGLEFLIYFQGNSAPDKSGLPSDRFSAERTGGSVSTLTIQRTQQEDSAVYLCASSLEGVLYGYTFGSGTRLTVV.

To note about this clone: The junction does not match germline at one end; this may be a read error. This chain connects TRBV7-7 to TRBJ2-5; maybe TRBD2 (6 bases). CDR1 is SSHAT, CDR2 FNYEAQ, per germline (reference sequence). The CDR3 runs 15 residues. CDR3 amino acids: CASSLGGTIQETQYF. The CDR3 nucleotides are TGTGCTAGCAGCTTAGGCGGGACCATCCAAGAGACCCAGTACTTC.

The CDR3 loop reads CASSYFSGNTIYF. The CDR3 DNA reads as TGTGCCAGCAGCTACTTTTCTGGAAACACCATATATTTT. The chain links TRBV5-6 to TRBJ1-3; D is uncertain. Germline V gene data show CDR1 as SGHDT and CDR2 as YYEEEE. The CDR3 runs to 13 residues. Trimming took 3 bases from V and 1 from J, leaving 5 bases between them.

This rearrangement joins TRBV9 to TRBJ1-4; possible D gene TRBD1, 6 bases. In germline, CDR1 is SGDLS, CDR2 YYNGEE. This CDR3 spans 15 amino acids. Trimming shortened V by 3 bases and J by 5 bases, and 14 bases separated the two germline ends. CDR3 sequence: CASSADPDRNEKLFF. The CDR3 DNA is TGTGCCAGCAGCGCCGACCCGGACAGAAATGAAAAACTGTTTTTT.

The chain uses TRBV9 and TRBJ2-5, with 11 bases matching TRBD2. The CDR3 is 15 residues long. Trimming took 0 bases from V and 3 from J; bases not matched to a gene: 1. Germline V gene lookup returns CDR1 SGDLS and CDR2 YYNGEE. CDR3 loop: CASSVAGLAEETQYF. CDR3 nucleotides: TGTGCCAGCAGCGTAGCGGGACTAGCGGAAGAGACCCAGTACTTC.

The chain couples TRBV28 to TRBJ2-1; 8 bases fit TRBD1. This CDR3 spans 15 amino acids. CDR1 is MDHEN and CDR2 is SYDVKM in the germline V gene. Trimming at V came to 5 bases and at J to 3 bases, leaving 6 bases not matched to a gene. The CDR3 here is CASSTGTGHYNEQFF. The CDR3 nucleotides are TGTGCCAGCAGTACCGGGACAGGACACTACAATGAGCAGTTCTTC. The full variable domain, in which reference TRBV28 and TRBJ2-1 provide the parts outside the CDR3, is DVKVTQSSRYLVKRTGEKVFLECVQDMDHENMFWYRQDPGLGLRLIYFSYDVKMKEKGDIPEGYSVSREKKERFSLILESASTNQTSMYLCASSTGTGHYNEQFFGPGTRLTVL.

This clone was observed a handful of times. V and J are TRBV5-6 and TRBJ1-3; D gene ambiguous. V was clipped by 0 bases and J by 2 bases, with 6 bases between them. Germline loops: CDR1 SGHDT, CDR2 YYEEEE. The CDR3 extends over 14 amino acids. The CDR3: CASSLAGAGNTIYF. In DNA, the CDR3 is TGTGCCAGCAGCTTGGCCGGGGCTGGAAACACCATATATTTT.

The chain carries TRBV7-9 and TRBJ2-7; D might be TRBD2 (5 bases). Between the trimmed V and J ends, which lost 5 bases and 4 bases, there was a span of 9 bases. Germline-derived CDR1 and CDR2 are SEHNR and FQNEAQ (reference sequence). The CDR3 has 12 residues. CDR3 sequence (DNA): TGTGCCAGCAGCCAGTCGGGGTACGAGCAGTACTTC. The encoded protein is CASSQSGYEQYF.

The chain carries TRBV18 and TRBJ2-7; perhaps TRBD1 as D (5 bases). V dropped 3 bases and J dropped 0 bases, with 6 bases sitting between them. In germline, CDR1 is KGHSH, CDR2 LQKENI. This CDR3 has 13 residues. CDR3 sequence: CASSPDNSYEQYF. The CDR3 bases are TGTGCCAGCTCACCGGACAACTCCTACGAGCAGTACTTC.

J is TRBJ1-1 and V is TRBV10-3, with no clear D. Trimming removed 7 bases from V and 3 bases from J, with 15 bases in between. The germline gives CDR1 ENHRY, CDR2 SYGVKD. This CDR3 contains 14 residues. The CDR3 nucleotides read TGTGCCATCATTGGGCCGGTTTCGTACACTGAAGCTTTCTTT. Residues: CAIIGPVSYTEAFF.

The chain has TRBV4-2 and TRBJ1-2; the D gene is possibly TRBD1 (6 bases). V was shortened by 8 bases and J by 4 bases, with 14 bases between the two germline ends. The germline V gene encodes CDR1 LGHNA and CDR2 YNFKEQ. CDR3 length equals 13 residues. The CDR3 sequence is CASGAGVSYGYTF. CDR3 bases: TGTGCCAGCGGGGCAGGGGTAAGCTATGGCTACACCTTC.

V gene TRBV27 combines with J gene TRBJ1-1; 9 nucleotides agree with TRBD1. Germline lookup yields CDR1 MNHEY and CDR2 SMNVEV (reference sequence). The CDR3 sequence is 13 residues long. Germline trimming cut 6 bases from V and 5 bases from J; bases unmatched to any gene: 4. CDR3 amino acids: CASRDRGWTEAFF. The CDR3 bases are TGTGCCAGCAGGGACAGGGGATGGACTGAAGCTTTCTTT.

The chain carries TRBV4-3 and TRBJ1-4, with TRBD1 matching over 8 bases. The germline V gene encodes CDR1 LGHNA and CDR2 YSLEER. The V segment lost 3 bases and the J segment 5 bases; nucleotides outside the gene matches: 5. The CDR3 has 15 amino acids. CDR3 DNA: TGCGCCAGCAGCCATGAAGGACAGGGCAATGAAAAACTGTTTTTT. Residues: CASSHEGQGNEKLFF.

This rearrangement joins TRBV5-1 to TRBJ2-7, with 10 bases identical to TRBD1. Germline trimming cut 4 bases from V and 1 base from J; bases unmatched to any gene: 17. The CDR3 has 19 amino acids. The V gene's germline CDR1 is SGHRS and CDR2 YFSETQ. CDR3 sequence reads: CASSPGGTGVQVLSYEQYF. CDR3 in DNA: TGCGCCAGCAGCCCAGGCGGGACAGGGGTCCAAGTTCTGTCCTACGAGCAGTACTTC.

The rearrangement uses TRBV6-6 and TRBJ1-1; D gene uncertain. The CDR3 is 13 amino acids. The V end lost 2 bases, the J end lost 2 bases, and 6 bases lay between the germline ends. Germline assignment: CDR1 MNHNY and CDR2 SVGAGI (reference sequence). Here the CDR3 DNA reads TGTGCCAGCAGTTACGAGCCAAACACTGAAGCTTTCTTT. Protein: CASSYEPNTEAFF.

The chain couples TRBV6-2 or TRBV6-3 to TRBJ2-5; a weak D match, TRBD2 (7 bases). Germline loops: CDR1 MNHEY, CDR2 SVGEGT. This CDR3 has 14 amino acids. The germline V and J ends were trimmed by 3 bases and 7 bases, with 15 bases remaining between them. The CDR3 here is CASSYWGGLGTQYF. The CDR3 bases are TGTGCCAGCAGTTATTGGGGGGGCTTGGGGACCCAGTACTTC.

The chain is built from TRBV30 and TRBJ1-5; weak D call: TRBD1 (5 bases). Trimming left V 0 bases short and J 2 bases short, with 11 bases between. CDR3 length: 15 residues. The germline CDR1 and CDR2 sequences are GTSNPN and SVGIG (reference sequence). The CDR3 here is CAWSVPRVRNQPQHF. CDR3 DNA sequence: TGTGCCTGGAGTGTACCCAGGGTCCGCAATCAGCCCCAGCATTTT. The full variable domain, its missing parts supplied by reference TRBV30 and TRBJ1-5, is SQTIHQWPATLVQPVGSPLSLECTVEGTSNPNLYWYRQAAGRGLQLLFYSVGIGQISSEVPQNLSASRPQDRQFILSSKKLLLSDSGFYLCAWSVPRVRNQPQHFGDGTRLSIL.

There are a few counts of this clone. The chain carries TRBV14 and TRBJ2-3; D not certain. The CDR3 sequence is 17 residues long. Per germline, CDR1 SGHDN and CDR2 FVKESK. V lost 4 bases to trimming and J lost 3 bases, with 20 bases between them. This CDR3 reads CASSRSPAYERTDTQYF. The CDR3 nucleotides read TGTGCCAGCAGCCGGTCCCCGGCGTACGAGAGGACAGATACGCAGTATTTT.

The V and J genes are TRBV2 and TRBJ2-7, with 9 bases identical to TRBD2. Looked up from germline, CDR1 is SNHLY and CDR2 is FYNNEI. Germline trimming cut 11 bases from V and 3 bases from J; bases unmatched to any gene: 8. The CDR3 length is 13 residues. CDR3 region: CAVDLAGLYEQYF. In DNA form, the CDR3 reads TGTGCCGTGGATCTAGCGGGACTCTACGAGCAGTACTTC.

This clone was seen ten or more times. The chain recombines TRBV10-3 with TRBJ1-2; D is uncertain. CDR1 and CDR2 from the germline V gene are ENHRY and SYGVKD. The CDR3 length is 12 residues. V shed 3 bases and J shed 4 bases, with 6 bases lying between them. This chain's CDR3 is CAISDSPYGYTF. CDR3 in DNA: TGTGCCATCAGTGACAGTCCCTATGGCTACACCTTC.

J is TRBJ2-3 and V is TRBV6-4; D possibly corresponds to TRBD2 (5 bases). CDR3 length equals 15 residues. CDR1 and CDR2 (germline): MRHNA, SNTAGT. V lost 5 bases and J lost 1, with 13 bases in between. DNA of the CDR3: TGTGCCAGCAGTCCGACTAACGGGCGCACAGATACGCAGTATTTT. Protein product: CASSPTNGRTDTQYF.

The V call is TRBV28, the J call TRBJ2-1; D gene ambiguous. The CDR3 loop spans 13 amino acids. Trimming took off 6 bases at V and 7 bases at J, with 13 bases between the two ends. Looked up from germline, CDR1 is MDHEN and CDR2 is SYDVKM. CDR3 in DNA: TGTGCCAGCAGCCCCCCAGTACCTAATGAGCAGTTCTTC. Translated, it gives CASSPPVPNEQFF.

This clone was seen a single time. CDR3 protein: CASSEVSGSSYEQYF. Here the CDR3 DNA reads TGTGCCAGCAGTGAAGTTTCGGGGTCCTCCTACGAGCAGTACTTC. The chain joins TRBV6-1 to TRBJ2-7; possibly TRBD2 for D (5 bases). Germline V CDR1 and CDR2: MNHNS, SASEGT. With 1 base removed from V and 0 bases from J, the gap between germline ends came to 10 bases. This CDR3 spans 15 amino acids.

This clone was seen a few times. This sequence joins TRBV10-3 and TRBJ1-3; 7 bases are shared with TRBD1. There are 14 residues in the CDR3. Germline CDR1 is ENHRY and CDR2 is SYGVKD. V lost 8 bases and J lost 0; bases outside the gene matches: 4. CDR3 DNA sequence: TGTGCCATCGGGGGGACAGTCTCTGGAAACACCATATATTTT. Its translation is CAIGGTVSGNTIYF.

The genes are TRBV18 and TRBJ2-3; TRBD2 matches at 10 bases. The CDR3 extends over 17 amino acids. Germline CDR1 and CDR2: KGHSH and LQKENI. V dropped 6 bases and J dropped 4; count of bases not matched to a gene: 13. CDR3 residues: CASSHPSGGAGADTQYF. In DNA, the CDR3 is TGTGCCAGCTCTCATCCCAGCGGGGGGGCTGGCGCAGATACGCAGTATTTT.